What follows is one TCR beta chain and its context. The table came from immunoSEQ multiplex PCR; TCRdb's copy has only in-frame clones and leaves some out. The table records some 210,000 clones, around 81% of them present only once. The sample is drawn from a study of blood T cell repertoires in COVID-19. Looking at the study overall: COVID-19 samples collected from the United States, Italy and Spain covered acute and convalescent phases.

Participant reports of clinical history set cohort assignment. This CDR3 is 14 amino acids long. Unmatched junction bases numbered 7, after V lost 6 bases and J lost 4 bases. Germline CDR1 and CDR2: MNHEY and SVGAGI. This TCR came from a woman between 45 and 60 years old with acute COVID-19. V gene TRBV6-5 combines with J gene TRBJ2-5; TRBD1 aligns across 8 bases. Source material: PBMCs or T cells enriched from blood (not recorded which). This chain's CDR3 is CASSSHDRGETQYF. CDR3 nucleotides: TGTGCCAGCAGCTCACATGACAGGGGAGAGACCCAGTACTTC.